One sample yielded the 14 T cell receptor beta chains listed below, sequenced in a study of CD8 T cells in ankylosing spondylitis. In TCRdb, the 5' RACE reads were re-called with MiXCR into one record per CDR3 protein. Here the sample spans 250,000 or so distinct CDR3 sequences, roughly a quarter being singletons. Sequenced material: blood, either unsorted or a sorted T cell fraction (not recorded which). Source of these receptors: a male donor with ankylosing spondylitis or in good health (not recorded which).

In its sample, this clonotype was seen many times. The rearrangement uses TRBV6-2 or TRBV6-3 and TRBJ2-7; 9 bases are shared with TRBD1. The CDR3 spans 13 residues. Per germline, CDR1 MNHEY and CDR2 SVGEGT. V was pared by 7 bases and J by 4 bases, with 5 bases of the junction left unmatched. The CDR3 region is CASNDRGGYEQYF. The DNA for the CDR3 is TGTGCCAGCAACGACAGGGGGGGATACGAGCAGTACTTC.

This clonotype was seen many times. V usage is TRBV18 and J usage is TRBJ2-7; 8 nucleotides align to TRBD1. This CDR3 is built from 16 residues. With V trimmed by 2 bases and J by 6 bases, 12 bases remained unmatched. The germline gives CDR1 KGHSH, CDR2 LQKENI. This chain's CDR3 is CASSPVDRGVGGEQYF. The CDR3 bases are TGTGCCAGCTCACCAGTAGACAGGGGAGTTGGTGGCGAGCAGTACTTC.

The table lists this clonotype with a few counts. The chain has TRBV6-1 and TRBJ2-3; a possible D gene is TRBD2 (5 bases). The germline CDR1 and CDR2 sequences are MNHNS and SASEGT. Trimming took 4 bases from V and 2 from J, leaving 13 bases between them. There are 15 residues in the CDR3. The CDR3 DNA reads TGTGCCAGCAGTGCTGGGTTCCGGGACACAGATACGCAGTATTTT. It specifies CASSAGFRDTDTQYF.

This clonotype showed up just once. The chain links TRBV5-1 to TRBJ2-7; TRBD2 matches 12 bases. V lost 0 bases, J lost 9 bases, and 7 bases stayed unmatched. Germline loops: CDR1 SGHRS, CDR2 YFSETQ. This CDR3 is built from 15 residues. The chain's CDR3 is CASSLDELAGGGQYF. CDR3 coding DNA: TGCGCCAGCAGCTTGGATGAACTAGCGGGGGGTGGGCAGTACTTC.

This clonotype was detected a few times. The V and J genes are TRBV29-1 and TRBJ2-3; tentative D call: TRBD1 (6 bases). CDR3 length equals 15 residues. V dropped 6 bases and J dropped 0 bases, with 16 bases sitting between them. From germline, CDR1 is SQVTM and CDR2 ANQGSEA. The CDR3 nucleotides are TGCAGCGTCGCCCATCGGACAGCTAGCACAGATACGCAGTATTTT. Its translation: CSVAHRTASTDTQYF.

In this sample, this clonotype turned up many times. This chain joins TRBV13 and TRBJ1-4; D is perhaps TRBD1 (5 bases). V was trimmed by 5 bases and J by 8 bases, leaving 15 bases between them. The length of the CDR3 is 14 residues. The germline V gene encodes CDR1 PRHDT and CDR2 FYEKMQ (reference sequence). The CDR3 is CASSQRGLNEKLFF. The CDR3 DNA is TGTGCCAGCAGCCAAAGGGGCCTTAACGAAAAACTGTTTTTT. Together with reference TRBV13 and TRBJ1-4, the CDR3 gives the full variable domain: AAGVIQSPRHLIKEKRETATLKCYPIPRHDTVYWYQQGPGQDPQFLISFYEKMQSDKGSIPDRFSAQQFSDYHSELNMSSLELGDSALYFCASSQRGLNEKLFFGSGTQLSVL.

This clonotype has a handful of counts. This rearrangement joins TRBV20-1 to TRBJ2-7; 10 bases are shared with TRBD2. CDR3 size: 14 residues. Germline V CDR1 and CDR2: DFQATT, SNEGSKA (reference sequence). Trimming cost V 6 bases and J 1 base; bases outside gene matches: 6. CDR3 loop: CSANSGGPSYEQYF. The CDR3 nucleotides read TGCAGTGCCAATAGCGGGGGGCCTTCCTACGAGCAGTACTTC.

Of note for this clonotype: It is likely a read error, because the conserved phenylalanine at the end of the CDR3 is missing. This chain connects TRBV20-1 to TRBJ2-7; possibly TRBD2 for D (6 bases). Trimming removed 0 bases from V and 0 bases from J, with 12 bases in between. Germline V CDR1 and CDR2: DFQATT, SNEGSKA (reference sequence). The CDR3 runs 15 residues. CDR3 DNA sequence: TGCAGTGCTAGAGATGGAGCGGGCCCCTCCTACGAGCAGTACTCC. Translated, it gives CSARDGAGPSYEQYS.

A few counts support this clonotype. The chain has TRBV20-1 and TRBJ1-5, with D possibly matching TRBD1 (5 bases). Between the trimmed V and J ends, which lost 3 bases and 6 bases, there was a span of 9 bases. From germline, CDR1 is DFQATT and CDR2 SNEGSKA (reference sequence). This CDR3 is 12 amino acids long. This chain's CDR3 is CSASGGGQPQHF. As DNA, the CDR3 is TGCAGTGCTAGCGGGGGAGGTCAGCCCCAGCATTTT.

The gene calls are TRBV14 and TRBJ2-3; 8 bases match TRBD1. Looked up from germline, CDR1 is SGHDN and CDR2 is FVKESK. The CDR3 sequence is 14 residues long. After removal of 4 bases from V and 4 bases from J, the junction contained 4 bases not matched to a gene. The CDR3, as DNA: TGTGCCAGCAGCCCACCACAGGGGGCAGATACGCAGTATTTT. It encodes CASSPPQGADTQYF.

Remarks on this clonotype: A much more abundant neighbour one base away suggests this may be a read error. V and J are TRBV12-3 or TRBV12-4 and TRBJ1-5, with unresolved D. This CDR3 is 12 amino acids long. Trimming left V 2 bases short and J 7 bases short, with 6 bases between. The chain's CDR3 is CASSLRPQPQHF. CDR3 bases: TGTGCCAGCAGTTTAAGGCCGCAGCCCCAGCATTTT.

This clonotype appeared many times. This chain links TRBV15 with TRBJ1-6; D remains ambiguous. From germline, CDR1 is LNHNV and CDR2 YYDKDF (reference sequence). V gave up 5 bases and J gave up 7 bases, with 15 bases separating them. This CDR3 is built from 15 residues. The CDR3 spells CATSPSRVRNSPLHF. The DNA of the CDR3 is TGTGCCACCAGCCCTTCCCGTGTGAGGAATTCACCCCTCCACTTT.

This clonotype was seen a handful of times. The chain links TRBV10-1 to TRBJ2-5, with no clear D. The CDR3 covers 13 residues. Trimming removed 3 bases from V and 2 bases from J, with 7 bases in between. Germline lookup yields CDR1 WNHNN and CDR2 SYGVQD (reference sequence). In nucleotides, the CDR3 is TGCGCCAGCAGTGAATCCGGGCAAGAGACCCAGTACTTC. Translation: CASSESGQETQYF.

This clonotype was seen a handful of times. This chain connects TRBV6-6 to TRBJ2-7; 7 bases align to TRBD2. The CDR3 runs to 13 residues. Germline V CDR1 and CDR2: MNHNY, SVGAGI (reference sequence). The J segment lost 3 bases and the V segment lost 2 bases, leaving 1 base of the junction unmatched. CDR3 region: CASSYRTSYEQYF. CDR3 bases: TGTGCCAGCAGTTACCGGACTAGCTACGAGCAGTACTTC.